This TCR beta chain was retrieved from a study of T-cell memory formation after mild COVID-19. Study-wide context: TCR clustering was largely donor specific. Whole-study findings and limits: Some clones that responded turned up in pre-infection memory, which suggests that cross-reactive memory joined in. Second-wave clones peaking on day 37 lacked confirmed SARS-CoV-2 specificity. CD4+ contracting clones were mainly CM and EM; CD8+ ones, EMRA.

Using its own MiXCR run on the 5' RACE reads, TCRdb lists one record per CDR3 protein. The sample comprises approximately 54,000 distinct CDR3 sequences, about 12% of which are singletons, and approximately 23% rests with the top ten. This clonotype was observed a few times. Its antigen is not identified. Germline V gene sequence: CDR1 SGHAT, CDR2 FQNNGV. This CDR3 is 12 amino acids long. The V end lost 1 base, the J end lost 9 bases, and 10 bases lay between the germline ends. The sequence came from a man aged 18 to 29 who had mild COVID-19 (a few samples of this study predate the infection). Cell type and time point are not known. Input material: PBMCs or a T cell subset sorted from them (not recorded which). The chain combines TRBV11-2 with TRBJ2-7; D unclear. The CDR3 sequence is CASSLGRLGQYV. The CDR3 region has the DNA TGTGCCAGCAGCTTAGGGAGACTCGGGCAGTACGTC.